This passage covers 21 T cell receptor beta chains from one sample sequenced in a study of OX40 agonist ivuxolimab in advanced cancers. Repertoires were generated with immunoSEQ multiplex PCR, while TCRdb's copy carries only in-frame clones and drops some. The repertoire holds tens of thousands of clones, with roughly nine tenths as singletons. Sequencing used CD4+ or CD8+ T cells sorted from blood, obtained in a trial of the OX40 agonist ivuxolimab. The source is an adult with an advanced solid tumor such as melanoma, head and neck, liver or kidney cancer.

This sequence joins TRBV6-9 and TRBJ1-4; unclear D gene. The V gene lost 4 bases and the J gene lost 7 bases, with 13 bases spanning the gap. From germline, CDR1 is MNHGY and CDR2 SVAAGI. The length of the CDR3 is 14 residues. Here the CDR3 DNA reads TGTGCCAGCAGTTGGGCGGGGAGAAGTGAAAAACTGTTTTTT. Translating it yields CASSWAGRSEKLFF.

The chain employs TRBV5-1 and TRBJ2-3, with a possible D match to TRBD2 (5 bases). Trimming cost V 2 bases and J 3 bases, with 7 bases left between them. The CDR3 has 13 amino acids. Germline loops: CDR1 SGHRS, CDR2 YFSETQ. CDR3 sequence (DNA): TGCGCCAGCAGCTTATGGGAGACAGATACGCAGTATTTT. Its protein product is CASSLWETDTQYF.

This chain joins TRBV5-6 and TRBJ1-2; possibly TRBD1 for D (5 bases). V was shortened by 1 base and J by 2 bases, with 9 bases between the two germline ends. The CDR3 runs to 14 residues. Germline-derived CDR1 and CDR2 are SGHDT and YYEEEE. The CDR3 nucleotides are TGTGCCAGCAGCTTGACAGGCTACAACTATGGCTACACCTTC. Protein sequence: CASSLTGYNYGYTF.

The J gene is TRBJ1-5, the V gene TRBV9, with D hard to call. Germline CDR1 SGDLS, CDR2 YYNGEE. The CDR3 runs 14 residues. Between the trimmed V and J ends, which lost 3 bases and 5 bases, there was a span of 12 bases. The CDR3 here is CASSGLDFDQPQHF. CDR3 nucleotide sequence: TGTGCCAGCAGCGGTCTAGATTTTGATCAGCCCCAGCATTTT.

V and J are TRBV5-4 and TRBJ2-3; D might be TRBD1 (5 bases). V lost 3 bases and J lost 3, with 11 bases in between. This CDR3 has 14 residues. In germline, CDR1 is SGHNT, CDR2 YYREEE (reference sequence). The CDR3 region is CASSWGTATDTQYF. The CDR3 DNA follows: TGTGCCAGCAGCTGGGGCACGGCTACAGATACGCAGTATTTT.

CDR3 in amino acids: CASSGGTPVSGNTIYF. CDR3 nucleotide sequence: TGTGCCAGCTCCGGGGGGACCCCGGTCTCTGGAAACACCATATATTTT. The rearrangement uses TRBV18 and TRBJ1-3, with a weak D call TRBD1 (5 bases). CDR1 and CDR2 from the germline V gene are KGHSH and LQKENI. CDR3 size: 16 residues. V lost 6 bases to trimming and J lost 0 bases, with 15 bases between them.

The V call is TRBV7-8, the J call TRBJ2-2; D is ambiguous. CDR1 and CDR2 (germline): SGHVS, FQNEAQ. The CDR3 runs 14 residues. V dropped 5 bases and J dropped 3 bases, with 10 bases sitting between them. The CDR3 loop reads CASSPMAYTGELFF. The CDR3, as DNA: TGTGCCAGCAGCCCTATGGCTTACACCGGGGAGCTGTTTTTT.

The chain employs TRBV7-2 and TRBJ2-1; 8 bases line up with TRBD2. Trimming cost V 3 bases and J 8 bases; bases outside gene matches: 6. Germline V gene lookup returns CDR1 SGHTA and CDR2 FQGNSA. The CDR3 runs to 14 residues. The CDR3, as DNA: TGTGCCAGCAGCTTGAGCGGGAGAACCGATGAGCAGTTCTTC. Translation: CASSLSGRTDEQFF. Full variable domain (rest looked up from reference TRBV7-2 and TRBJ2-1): GAGVSQSPSNKVTEKGKDVELRCDPISGHTALYWYRQSLGQGLEFLIYFQGNSAPDKSGLPSDRFSAERTGGSVSTLTIQRTQQEDSAVYLCASSLSGRTDEQFFGPGTRLTVL.

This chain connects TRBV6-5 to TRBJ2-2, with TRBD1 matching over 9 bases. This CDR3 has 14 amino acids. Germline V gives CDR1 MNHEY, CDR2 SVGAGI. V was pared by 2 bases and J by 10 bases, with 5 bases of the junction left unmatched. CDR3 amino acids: CASSYTGTGLELFF. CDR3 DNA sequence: TGTGCCAGCAGTTACACCGGGACAGGGCTGGAGCTGTTTTTT.

This CDR3 is CAISGTSGRDADTQYF. CDR3 coding DNA: TGTGCCATCAGTGGGACTAGCGGGAGGGACGCAGATACGCAGTATTTT. The chain employs TRBV10-3 and TRBJ2-3; 15 bases align to TRBD2. The CDR3 runs 16 residues. Germline trimming cut 4 bases from V and 4 bases from J; bases unmatched to any gene: 3. The germline gives CDR1 ENHRY, CDR2 SYGVKD.

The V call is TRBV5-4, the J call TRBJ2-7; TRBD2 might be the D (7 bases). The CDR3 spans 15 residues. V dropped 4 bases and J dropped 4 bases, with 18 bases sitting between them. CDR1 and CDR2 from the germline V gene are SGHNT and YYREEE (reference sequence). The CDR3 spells CASSPRGGEGYEQYF. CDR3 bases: TGTGCCAGCAGCCCCAGGGGAGGGGAAGGTTACGAGCAGTACTTC.

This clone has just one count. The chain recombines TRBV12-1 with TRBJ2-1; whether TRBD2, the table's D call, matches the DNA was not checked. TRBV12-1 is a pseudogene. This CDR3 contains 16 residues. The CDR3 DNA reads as TGTGCCAGCAGCTTTGGGACTAGCGGACCCGGATGGGAGCAGTTCTTC. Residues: CASSFGTSGPGWEQFF.

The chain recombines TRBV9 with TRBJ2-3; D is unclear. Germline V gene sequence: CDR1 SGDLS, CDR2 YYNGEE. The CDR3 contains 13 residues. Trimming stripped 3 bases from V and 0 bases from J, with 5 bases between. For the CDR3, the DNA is TGTGCCAGCAGCGGCACTAGCACAGATACGCAGTATTTT. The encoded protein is CASSGTSTDTQYF.

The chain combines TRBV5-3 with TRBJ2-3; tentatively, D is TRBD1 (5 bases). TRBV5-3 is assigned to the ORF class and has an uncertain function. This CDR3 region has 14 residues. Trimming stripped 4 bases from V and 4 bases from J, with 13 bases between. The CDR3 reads CARSQKLGADTQYF. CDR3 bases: TGTGCCAGAAGCCAGAAATTAGGGGCAGATACGCAGTATTTT.

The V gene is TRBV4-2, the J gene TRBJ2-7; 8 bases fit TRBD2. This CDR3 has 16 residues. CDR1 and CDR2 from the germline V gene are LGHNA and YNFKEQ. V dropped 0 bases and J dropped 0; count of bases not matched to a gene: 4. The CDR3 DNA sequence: TGTGCCAGCAGCCAAGACCCGCGGGAGGACTCCTACGAGCAGTACTTC. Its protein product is CASSQDPREDSYEQYF.

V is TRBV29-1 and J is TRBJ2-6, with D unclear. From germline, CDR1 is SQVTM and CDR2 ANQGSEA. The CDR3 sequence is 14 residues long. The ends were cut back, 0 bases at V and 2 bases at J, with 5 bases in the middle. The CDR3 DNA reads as TGCAGCGTTGAAGAGTGGGCTGGGGCCAACGTCCTGACTTTC. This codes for CSVEEWAGANVLTF. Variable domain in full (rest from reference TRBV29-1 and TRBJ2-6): SAVISQKPSRDICQRGTSLTIQCQVDSQVTMMFWYRQQPGQSLTLIATANQGSEATYESGFVIDKFPISRPNLTFSTLTVSNMSPEDSSIYLCSVEEWAGANVLTFGAGSRLTVL.

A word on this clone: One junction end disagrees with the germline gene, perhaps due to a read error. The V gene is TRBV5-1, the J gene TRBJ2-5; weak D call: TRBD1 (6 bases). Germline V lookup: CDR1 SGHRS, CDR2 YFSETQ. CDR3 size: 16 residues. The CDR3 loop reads CASNLASREGGETQYF. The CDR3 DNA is TGCGCCAGCAACTTGGCTAGTCGGGAAGGGGGAGAGACCCAGTACTTC.

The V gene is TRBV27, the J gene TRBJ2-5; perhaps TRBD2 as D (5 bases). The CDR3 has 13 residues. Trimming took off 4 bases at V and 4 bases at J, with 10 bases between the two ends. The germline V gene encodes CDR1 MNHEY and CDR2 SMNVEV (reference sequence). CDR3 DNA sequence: TGTGCCAGCAGTTCACGAGGGAGAGAGACCCAGTACTTC. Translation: CASSSRGRETQYF.

The CDR3 is CASRPGLAEETQYF. DNA for the CDR3: TGTGCCAGCAGGCCGGGGCTAGCGGAAGAGACCCAGTACTTC. The chain has TRBV2 and TRBJ2-5, with 7 bases identical to TRBD2. Per germline, CDR1 SNHLY and CDR2 FYNNEI. J lost 3 bases, V lost 6 bases, and 7 bases had no gene match. This CDR3 region has 14 residues. Drawing the rest from reference TRBV2 and TRBJ2-5, the complete variable domain is EPEVTQTPSHQVTQMGQEVILRCVPISNHLYFYWYRQILGQKVEFLVSFYNNEISEKSEIFDDQFSVERPDGSNFTLKIRSTKLEDSAMYFCASRPGLAEETQYFGPGTRLLVL.

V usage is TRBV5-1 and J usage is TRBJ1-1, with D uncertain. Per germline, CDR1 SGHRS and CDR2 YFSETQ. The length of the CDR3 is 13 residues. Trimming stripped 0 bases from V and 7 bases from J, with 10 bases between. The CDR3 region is CASSLGGENEAFF. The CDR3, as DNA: TGCGCCAGCAGCTTGGGTGGGGAGAATGAAGCTTTCTTT.

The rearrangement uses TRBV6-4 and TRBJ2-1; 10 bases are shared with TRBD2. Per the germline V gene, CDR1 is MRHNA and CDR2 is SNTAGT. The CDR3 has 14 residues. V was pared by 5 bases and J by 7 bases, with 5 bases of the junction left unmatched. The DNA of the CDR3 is TGTGCCAGCAGTATAGCGGGAGGACCAAATGAGCAGTTCTTC. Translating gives CASSIAGGPNEQFF.